A single sample is the source of the 7 T cell receptor beta chains below, sequenced in a study of identical twins. TCRdb processed the 5' RACE reads anew with MiXCR; each CDR3 protein has one entry. The table includes about 570,000 distinct CDR3 sequences, around 9.6% detected once. The same data also contributed to another study, on yellow fever vaccine responses in identical twins.

The material sequenced was PBMCs. These receptor sequences come from a woman aged 18-29 years in good health.

Many counts were recorded for this clonotype. DNA for the CDR3: TGTGCCAGCAGTTTAACCGGGACAACTTTCGGCTACACCTTC. Protein: CASSLTGTTFGYTF. The rearrangement uses TRBV12-3 or TRBV12-4 and TRBJ1-2, with D perhaps matching TRBD1 (6 bases). Between the trimmed V and J ends, which lost 2 bases and 8 bases, there was a span of 15 bases. CDR3 size: 14 residues.

The chain couples TRBV2 to TRBJ2-5; TRBD1 matches at 9 bases. The V gene end was trimmed by 9 bases and the J gene end by 2 bases; junction bases not matched to a gene: 7. CDR3 size: 14 residues. Germline V gene data show CDR1 as SNHLY and CDR2 as FYNNEI. The DNA of the CDR3 is TGTGCCAGTGCGGGGACAGGGCCTCAAGAGACCCAGTACTTC. It is translated as CASAGTGPQETQYF. Filled out from reference TRBV2 and TRBJ2-5, the complete variable domain reads EPEVTQTPSHQVTQMGQEVILRCVPISNHLYFYWYRQILGQKVEFLVSFYNNEISEKSEIFDDQFSVERPDGSNFTLKIRSTKLEDSAMYFCASAGTGPQETQYFGPGTRLLVL.

This clonotype was found many times. The rearrangement joins TRBV10-3 to TRBJ1-1; D is undetermined. Trimming removed 8 bases from V and 0 bases from J, with 16 bases in between. CDR1 ENHRY and CDR2 SYGVKD come from the germline V gene. The CDR3 totals 15 residues. The CDR3 here is CAIGRTRAVNTEAFF. CDR3 sequence (DNA): TGTGCCATCGGGAGGACGAGGGCGGTGAACACTGAAGCTTTCTTT.

This clonotype was observed at least ten times. The chain uses TRBV20-1 and TRBJ2-7, with D perhaps TRBD2 (6 bases). Germline V gene sequence: CDR1 DFQATT, CDR2 SNEGSKA (reference sequence). V dropped 0 bases and J dropped 5 bases, with 17 bases sitting between them. The CDR3 runs 15 residues. In DNA, the CDR3 is TGCAGTGCTAGAGATCAGGCTAGCGAGGCCGACGAGCAGTACTTC. Amino acid sequence: CSARDQASEADEQYF.

This clonotype was counted only a few times. This sequence joins TRBV5-1 and TRBJ2-7, with 11 bases aligning to TRBD2. The CDR3 loop spans 17 amino acids. Trimming took 0 bases from V and 7 from J; bases not matched to a gene: 12. Per germline, CDR1 SGHRS and CDR2 YFSETQ. The CDR3 is CASSLEPGLAASREQYF. For the CDR3, the DNA is TGCGCCAGCAGCTTGGAACCGGGACTAGCGGCATCCCGGGAGCAGTACTTC.

This clonotype was seen more than once but under ten times. The chain links TRBV7-8 to TRBJ2-1; maybe TRBD1 (7 bases). V lost 10 bases to trimming and J lost 4 bases, with 35 bases between them. In germline, CDR1 is SGHVS, CDR2 FQNEAQ. The CDR3 contains 20 residues. CDR3 DNA: TGTGCCACCAAACCGGGACAGTCGCGGTCCGGGACTTCACTTTACAATGAGCAGTTCTTC. Encoded protein: CATKPGQSRSGTSLYNEQFF.

This clonotype has just a few counts. The V call is TRBV11-3, the J call TRBJ2-5; TRBD1 matches at 8 bases. The CDR3 is 13 amino acids. CDR1 is SGHNT and CDR2 is YENEEA in the germline V gene. CDR3 protein: CAVDRGRWETQYF. The CDR3 DNA follows: TGTGCAGTAGACAGGGGTAGATGGGAGACCCAGTACTTC. Complete variable domain (other parts from reference TRBV11-3 and TRBJ2-5): EAGVVQSPRYKIIEKKQPVAFWCNPISGHNTLYWYLQNLGQGPELLIRYENEEAVDDSQLPKDRFSAERLKGVDSTLKIQPAELGDSAVYLCAVDRGRWETQYFGPGTRLLVL.